This T cell receptor beta chain was captured by sequencing in a study of beta chain features in type 1 diabetes. This clone was seen a handful of times. The authors reverse transcribed all of the isolated RNA, so sequencing captured expressed TCRB transcripts. Only in-frame clones appear in the TCRdb table, and some are missing; sequencing was by immunoSEQ multiplex PCR. Among around 330,000 clones, 11% were seen once, and the ten largest hold about 0.014%. The receptor was derived from a woman aged 25-40 years in good health. Sequenced sample: naive CD4+ T cells from blood.

The CDR3 here is CASSPEGRRDTEAFF. The CDR3 DNA is TGTGCCAGCAGTCCCGAGGGGAGGAGGGATACTGAAGCTTTCTTT. The rearrangement uses TRBV27 and TRBJ1-1, with a weak D call TRBD1 (5 bases). CDR1 is MNHEY and CDR2 is SMNVEV in the germline V gene (reference sequence). The CDR3 is made up of 15 amino acids. Trimming cost V 5 bases and J 5 bases, with 18 bases left between them.